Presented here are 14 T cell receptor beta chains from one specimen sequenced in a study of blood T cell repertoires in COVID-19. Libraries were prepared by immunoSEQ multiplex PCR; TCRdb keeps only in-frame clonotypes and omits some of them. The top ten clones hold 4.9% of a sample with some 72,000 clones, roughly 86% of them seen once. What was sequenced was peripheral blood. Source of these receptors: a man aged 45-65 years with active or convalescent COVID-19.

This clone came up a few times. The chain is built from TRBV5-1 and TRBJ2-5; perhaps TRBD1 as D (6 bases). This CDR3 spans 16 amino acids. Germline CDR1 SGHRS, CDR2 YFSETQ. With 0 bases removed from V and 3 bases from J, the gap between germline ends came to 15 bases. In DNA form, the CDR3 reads TGCGCCAGCAGCTTGGCCGACGGACAGATGGAAGAGACCCAGTACTTC. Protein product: CASSLADGQMEETQYF.

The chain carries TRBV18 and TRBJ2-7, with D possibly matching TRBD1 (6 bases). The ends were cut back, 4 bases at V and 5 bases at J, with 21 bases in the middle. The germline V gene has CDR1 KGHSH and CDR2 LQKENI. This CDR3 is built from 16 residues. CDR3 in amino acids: CASSQISGQKGDEQYF. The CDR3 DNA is TGTGCCAGCTCACAAATATCTGGACAGAAAGGCGACGAGCAGTACTTC. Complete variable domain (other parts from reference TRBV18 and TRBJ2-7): NAGVMQNPRHLVRRRGQEARLRCSPMKGHSHVYWYRQLPEEGLKFMVYLQKENIIDESGMPKERFSAEFPKEGPSILRIQQVVRGDSAAYFCASSQISGQKGDEQYFGPGTRLTVT.

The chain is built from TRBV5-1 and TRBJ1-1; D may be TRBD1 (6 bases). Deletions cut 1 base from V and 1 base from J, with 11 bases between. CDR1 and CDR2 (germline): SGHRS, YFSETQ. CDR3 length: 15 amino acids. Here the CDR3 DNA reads TGCGCCAGCAGCTTGAATTCAGGGGCGAACACTGAAGCTTTCTTT. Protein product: CASSLNSGANTEAFF.

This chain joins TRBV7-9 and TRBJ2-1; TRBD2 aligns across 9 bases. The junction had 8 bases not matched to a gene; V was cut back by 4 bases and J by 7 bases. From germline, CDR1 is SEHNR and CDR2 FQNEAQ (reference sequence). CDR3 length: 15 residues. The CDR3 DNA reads TGTGCCAGCAGCTCCGGGACTAGCCGAGGGAATGAGCAGTTCTTC. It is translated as CASSSGTSRGNEQFF. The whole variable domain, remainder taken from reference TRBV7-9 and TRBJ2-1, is DTGVSQNPRHKITKRGQNVTFRCDPISEHNRLYWYRQTLGQGPEFLTYFQNEAQLEKSRLLSDRFSAERPKGSFSTLEIQRTEQGDSAMYLCASSSGTSRGNEQFFGPGTRLTVL.

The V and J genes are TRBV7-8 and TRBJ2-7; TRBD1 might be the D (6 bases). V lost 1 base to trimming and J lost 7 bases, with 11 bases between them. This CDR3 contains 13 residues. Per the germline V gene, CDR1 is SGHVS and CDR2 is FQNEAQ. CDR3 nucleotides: TGTGCCAGCAGCTTAGGGCAGGGGCGGGAGCAGTACTTC. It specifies CASSLGQGREQYF.

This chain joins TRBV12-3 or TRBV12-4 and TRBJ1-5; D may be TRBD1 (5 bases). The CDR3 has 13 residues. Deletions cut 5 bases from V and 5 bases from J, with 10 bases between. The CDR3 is CASSRDRYQPQHF. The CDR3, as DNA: TGTGCCAGCAGTAGAGACAGATATCAGCCCCAGCATTTT.

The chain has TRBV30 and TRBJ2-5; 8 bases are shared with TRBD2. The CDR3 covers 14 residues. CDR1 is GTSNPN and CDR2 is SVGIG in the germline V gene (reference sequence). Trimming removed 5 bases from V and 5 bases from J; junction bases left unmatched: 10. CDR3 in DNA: TGTGCCTGGTCGGCCGGGGCGGGGGGTGAGACCCAGTACTTC. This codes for CAWSAGAGGETQYF.

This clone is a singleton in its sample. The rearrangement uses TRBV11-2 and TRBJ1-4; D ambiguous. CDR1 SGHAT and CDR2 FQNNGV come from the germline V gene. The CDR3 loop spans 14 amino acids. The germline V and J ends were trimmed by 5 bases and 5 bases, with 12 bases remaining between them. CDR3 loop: CASSPDGVNEKLFF. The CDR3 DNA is TGTGCCAGCAGCCCAGACGGGGTGAATGAAAAACTGTTTTTT.

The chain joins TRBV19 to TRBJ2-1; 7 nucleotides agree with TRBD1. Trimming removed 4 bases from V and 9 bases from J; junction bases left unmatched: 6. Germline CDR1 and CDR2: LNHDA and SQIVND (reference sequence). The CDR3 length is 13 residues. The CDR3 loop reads CASSTGDRFEQFF. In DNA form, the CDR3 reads TGTGCCAGTAGTACCGGGGACAGATTTGAGCAGTTCTTC.

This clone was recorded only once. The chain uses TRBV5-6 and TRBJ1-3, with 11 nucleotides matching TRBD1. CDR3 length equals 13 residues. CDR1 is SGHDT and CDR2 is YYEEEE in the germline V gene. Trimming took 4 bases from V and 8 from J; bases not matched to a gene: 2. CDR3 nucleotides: TGTGCCAGCAGCCGGGACAGGGGGTACACCATATATTTT. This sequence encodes CASSRDRGYTIYF. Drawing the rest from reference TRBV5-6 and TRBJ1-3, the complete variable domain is DAGVTQSPTHLIKTRGQQVTLRCSPKSGHDTVSWYQQALGQGPQFIFQYYEEEERQRGNFPDRFSGHQFPNYSSELNVNALLLGDSALYLCASSRDRGYTIYFGEGSWLTVV.

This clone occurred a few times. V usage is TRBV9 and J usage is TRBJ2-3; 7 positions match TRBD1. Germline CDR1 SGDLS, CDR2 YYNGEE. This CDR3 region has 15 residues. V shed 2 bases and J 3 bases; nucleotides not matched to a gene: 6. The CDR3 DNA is TGTGCCAGCAGCGTGACAGGGATTCCGACAGATACGCAGTATTTT. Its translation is CASSVTGIPTDTQYF. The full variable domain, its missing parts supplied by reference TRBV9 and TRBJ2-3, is DSGVTQTPKHLITATGQRVTLRCSPRSGDLSVYWYQQSLDQGLQFLIQYYNGEERAKGNILERFSAQQFPDLHSELNLSSLELGDSALYFCASSVTGIPTDTQYFGPGTRLTVL.

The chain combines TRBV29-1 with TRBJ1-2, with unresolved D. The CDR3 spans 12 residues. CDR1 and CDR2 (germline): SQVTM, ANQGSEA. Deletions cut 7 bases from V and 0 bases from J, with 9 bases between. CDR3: CSALAANYGYTF. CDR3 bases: TGCAGCGCCCTGGCGGCTAACTATGGCTACACCTTC.

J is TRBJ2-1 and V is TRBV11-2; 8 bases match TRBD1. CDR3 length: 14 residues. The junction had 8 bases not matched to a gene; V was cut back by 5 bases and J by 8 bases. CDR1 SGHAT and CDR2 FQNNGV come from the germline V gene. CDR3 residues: CASSRDRSIDEQFF. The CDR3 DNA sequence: TGTGCCAGCAGCCGGGACAGGAGTATCGATGAGCAGTTCTTC.

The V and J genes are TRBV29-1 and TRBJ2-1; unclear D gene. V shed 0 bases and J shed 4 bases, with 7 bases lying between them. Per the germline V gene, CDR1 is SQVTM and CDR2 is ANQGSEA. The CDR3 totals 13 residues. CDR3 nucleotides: TGCAGCGTTGAAGAAATTATGTACAATGAGCAGTTCTTC. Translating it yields CSVEEIMYNEQFF.